This is a list of T cell receptor delta chains from one sample in a study of Vδ1+ human thymocytes. TCRdb made new clone calls on the multiplex PCR reads using CATT. The sample has 45,000 to 60,000 delta-chain clones, around a sixth seen once; the top ten hold roughly 0.46%. The sequenced material came from Vdelta1+ gamma-delta thymocytes from the thymus. The receptors stem from a boy under three years old who had congenital heart surgery. Both conserved end residues are part of each CDR3. Each record gives: V gene, J gene, clone size, D gene, CDR3 protein, CDR3 DNA. D genes are given only for firm matches. Rows may omit the clone size; those that give it use once, few, many or a size class.

>TRDV1|TRDJ1|.|TRDD3
CALAQAFHGGYGAVYTDKLIF
TGTGCTCTTGCCCAGGCCTTCCATGGGGGATACGGAGCGGTGTACACCGATAAACTCATCTTT
>TRDV3|TRDJ4|.|.
CAFREGTGGIHRPLIF
TGTGCCTTTAGAGAGGGTACCGGGGGCATACACAGACCCCTGATCTTT
>TRDV1|TRDJ1|few|.
CALGPTVGGPDKLIF
TGTGCTCTTGGGCCCACCGTTGGGGGTCCCGATAAACTCATCTTT
>TRDV1|TRDJ1|.|TRDD3
CALGESSLPPVLGDNEPDKLIF
TGTGCTCTTGGGGAATCCTCACTTCCTCCGGTACTGGGGGATAATGAGCCCGATAAACTCATCTTT
>TRDV1|TRDJ1|.|.
CALGGAIVPDKLIF
TGTGCTCTTGGGGGGGCTATCGTGCCCGATAAACTCATCTTT
>TRDV1|TRDJ1|.|TRDD3
CALGELRPTGGYCYTDKLIF
TGTGCTCTTGGGGAACTTCGTCCTACTGGGGGATACTGTTACACCGATAAACTCATCTTT
>TRDV1|TRDJ1|.|TRDD3
CALGSPLGHWGIRIIF
TGTGCTCTTGGGTCTCCCTTGGGCCACTGGGGGATTAGGATCATCTTT
>TRDV1|TRDJ1|.|TRDD3
CALGIKGRDWGIADKLIF
TGTGCTCTTGGAATCAAGGGGAGGGACTGGGGGATCGCCGATAAACTCATCTTT
>TRDV3|TRDJ1|.|.
CAFLSFPVLGHYTDKLIF
TGTGCCTTCCTCTCCTTTCCTGTACTGGGCCACTACACCGATAAACTCATCTTT
>TRDV1|TRDJ1|.|.
CALGELGFVDKLIF
TGTGCTCTTGGGGAACTTGGATTTGTGGATAAACTCATCTTT
>TRDV1|TRDJ1|.|.
CALGDRFLNWDRDPYTDKLIF
TGTGCTCTTGGGGACCGCTTCCTAAACTGGGATAGGGATCCGTACACCGATAAACTCATCTTT
>TRDV1|TRDJ2|.|TRDD3
CALGGLWGIRGTAQLFF
TGTGCTCTTGGGGGCCTCTGGGGGATACGCGGGACAGCACAACTCTTCTTT
>TRDV1|TRDJ1|.|TRDD3
CALGDDFLRKAGGYAKTDKLIF
TGTGCTCTTGGGGACGATTTCCTACGTAAGGCTGGGGGATACGCGAAAACCGATAAACTCATCTTT
>TRDV1|TRDJ1|.|.
CALGDRTPLLTHFGGKLIF
TGTGCTCTTGGGGATCGTACGCCGTTACTGACACACTTCGGAGGTAAACTCATCTTT
>TRDV1|TRDJ1|.|TRDD3
CALGERGTGGYGATDKLIF
TGTGCTCTTGGGGAACGTGGAACTGGGGGATACGGGGCTACCGATAAACTCATCTTT
>TRDV1|TRDJ1|few|TRDD3
CALGVAYVSTGIRFPDKLIF
TGTGCTCTTGGGGTGGCCTACGTATCTACTGGGATACGATTTCCCGATAAACTCATCTTT
>TRDV1|TRDJ1|.|.
CALGEFCIPTDKLIF
TGTGCTCTTGGGGAATTTTGTATTCCCACCGATAAACTCATCTTT